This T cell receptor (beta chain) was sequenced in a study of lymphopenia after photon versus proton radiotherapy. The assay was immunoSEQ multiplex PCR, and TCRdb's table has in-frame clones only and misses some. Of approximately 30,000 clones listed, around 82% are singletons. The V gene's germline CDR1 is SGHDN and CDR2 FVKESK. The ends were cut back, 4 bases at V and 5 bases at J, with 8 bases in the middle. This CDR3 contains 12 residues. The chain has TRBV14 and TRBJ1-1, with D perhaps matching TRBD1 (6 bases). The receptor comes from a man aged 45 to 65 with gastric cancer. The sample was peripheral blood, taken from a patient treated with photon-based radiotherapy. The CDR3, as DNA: TGTGCCAGCAGCCTTGACAGGACTGAAGCTTTCTTT. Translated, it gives CASSLDRTEAFF.